The 21 T cell receptor beta chains below all came from one sample that was sequenced in a study of blood T cell repertoires in COVID-19. Some clones are missing from TCRdb's copy, which holds only in-frame ones; the method was immunoSEQ multiplex PCR. The table lists 350,000 to 450,000 clones, 75% to 90% of them singletons. Sequenced sample: peripheral blood. These receptors all come from a woman aged 18-29 years with acute or convalescent COVID-19.

The V and J genes are TRBV9 and TRBJ2-4; tentative D call: TRBD2 (5 bases). The germline V and J ends were trimmed by 0 bases and 5 bases, with 15 bases remaining between them. CDR1 and CDR2 (germline): SGDLS, YYNGEE. This CDR3 is 16 amino acids long. The CDR3 sequence is CASSVGGPSQENIQYF. Written as DNA, the CDR3 is TGTGCCAGCAGCGTAGGAGGGCCCAGCCAGGAAAACATTCAGTACTTC. Together with reference TRBV9 and TRBJ2-4, the CDR3 gives the full variable domain: DSGVTQTPKHLITATGQRVTLRCSPRSGDLSVYWYQQSLDQGLQFLIQYYNGEERAKGNILERFSAQQFPDLHSELNLSSLELGDSALYFCASSVGGPSQENIQYFGAGTRLSVL.

The gene calls are TRBV28 and TRBJ2-7; tentatively, D is TRBD1 (6 bases). This CDR3 contains 14 residues. CDR1 is MDHEN, CDR2 SYDVKM, per germline. V was trimmed by 7 bases and J by 0 bases, leaving 13 bases between them. For the CDR3, the DNA is TGTGCCAGCACCCGGGACACACACTCCTACGAGCAGTACTTC. Translated, it gives CASTRDTHSYEQYF.

This clone was observed a single time. As DNA, the CDR3 is TGTGCCAGCAGTGAACTAGCGGGGGGGCCCAATGAGCAGTTCTTC. It codes for CASSELAGGPNEQFF. V and J are TRBV6-1 and TRBJ2-1; 12 bases agree with TRBD2. The V segment lost 2 bases and the J segment 6 bases; nucleotides outside the gene matches: 2. Germline CDR1 MNHNS, CDR2 SASEGT. This CDR3 is built from 15 residues.

The CDR3 bases are TGTGCCAGCAGAACAGGGGGCGGTGATCAGCCCCAGCATTTT. Protein product: CASRTGGGDQPQHF. The chain joins TRBV5-5 to TRBJ1-5; the match to TRBD1 covers 9 bases. The V and J ends lost 5 bases and 5 bases, in that order; junction bases with no gene match: 5. The CDR3 totals 14 residues. Germline V gives CDR1 SGHKS, CDR2 YYEKEE (reference sequence).

The chain links TRBV7-7 to TRBJ2-1; 8 nucleotides match TRBD2. Germline V gene data show CDR1 as SSHAT and CDR2 as FNYEAQ (reference sequence). CDR3 length: 13 residues. After removal of 8 bases from V and 2 bases from J, the junction contained 2 bases not matched to a gene. CDR3 nucleotide sequence: TGTGCCAGCGCGGGGGGCGCCTACAATGAGCAGTTCTTC. This codes for CASAGGAYNEQFF. The full variable domain, with the rest looked up from reference TRBV7-7 and TRBJ2-1, is GAGVSQSPRYKVTKRGQDVTLRCDPISSHATLYWYQQALGQGPEFLTYFNYEAQPDKSGLPSDRFSAERPEGSISTLTIQRTEQRDSAMYRCASAGGAYNEQFFGPGTRLTVL.

The chain couples TRBV6-5 to TRBJ1-4, with no clear D. This CDR3 is built from 16 residues. Germline loops: CDR1 MNHEY, CDR2 SVGAGI. V gave up 3 bases and J gave up 5 bases, with 16 bases separating them. CDR3 bases: TGTGCCAGCAGTTATAACGAGGTCGGAGCGAATGAAAAACTGTTTTTT. Protein sequence: CASSYNEVGANEKLFF.

The gene calls are TRBV20-1 and TRBJ2-7; D unresolved. From germline, CDR1 is DFQATT and CDR2 SNEGSKA (reference sequence). The ends were cut back, 3 bases at V and 0 bases at J, with 12 bases in the middle. The CDR3 extends over 14 amino acids. In DNA form, the CDR3 reads TGCAGTGCTAGTCATGACACGAGCTCCTACGAGCAGTACTTC. The encoded protein is CSASHDTSSYEQYF.

This sequence joins TRBV19 and TRBJ2-1, with 15 bases fitting TRBD2. V was clipped by 7 bases and J by 4 bases; unmatched bases: 11. Looked up from germline, CDR1 is LNHDA and CDR2 is SQIVND (reference sequence). The CDR3 has 18 residues. The CDR3 DNA reads as TGTGCCAGTACCCCGGGACTAGCGGGAGGATTCTTATACAATGAGCAGTTCTTC. It encodes CASTPGLAGGFLYNEQFF.

CDR3 amino acids: CASSSLGQGNTDTQYF. CDR3 DNA: TGTGCCAGCAGTTCTCTAGGACAGGGAAACACAGATACGCAGTATTTT. V usage is TRBV6-5 and J usage is TRBJ2-3; 8 bases match TRBD1. Trimming took 4 bases from V and 2 from J; bases not matched to a gene: 8. There are 16 residues in the CDR3. Germline V gene lookup returns CDR1 MNHEY and CDR2 SVGAGI.

The chain combines TRBV19 with TRBJ2-1, with D possibly TRBD1 on 6 matching bases. The CDR3 contains 14 residues. Germline V CDR1 and CDR2: LNHDA, SQIVND (reference sequence). Trimming left V 4 bases short and J 0 bases short, with 7 bases between. CDR3: CASSRGHSYNEQFF. CDR3 in DNA: TGTGCCAGTAGTAGGGGGCACTCCTACAATGAGCAGTTCTTC.

This chain joins TRBV7-9 and TRBJ1-2; D is undetermined. V shed 1 base and J shed 2 bases, with 5 bases lying between them. The CDR3 has 13 amino acids. Germline V gene sequence: CDR1 SEHNR, CDR2 FQNEAQ (reference sequence). CDR3 in DNA: TGTGCCAGCAGCTTAGGAGTGAACTATGGCTACACCTTC. Residues: CASSLGVNYGYTF.

V and J are TRBV6-5 and TRBJ2-7; 7 positions agree with TRBD1. The J segment lost 3 bases and the V segment lost 2 bases, leaving 1 base of the junction unmatched. The V gene's germline CDR1 is MNHEY and CDR2 SVGAGI. CDR3 size: 13 residues. CDR3 coding DNA: TGTGCCAGCAGTTACGGGACAGTCTACGAGCAGTACTTC. Translated, it gives CASSYGTVYEQYF.

There are a few counts of this clone. The V call is TRBV3-1 (or the pseudogene TRBV3-2), the J call TRBJ2-7, with 13 nucleotides matching TRBD2. The CDR3 consists of 16 residues. Per the germline V gene, CDR1 is LGHDT and CDR2 is YNNKEL (reference sequence). V lost 4 bases to trimming and J lost 5 bases; unmatched junction nucleotides: 8. This CDR3 is CASSLTSGGAFHEQYF. The CDR3 bases are TGTGCCAGCAGCCTAACTAGCGGGGGGGCTTTCCACGAGCAGTACTTC.

The V call is TRBV9, the J call TRBJ1-5; D unresolved. Deletions cut 3 bases from V and 6 bases from J, with 16 bases between. Germline values: CDR1 SGDLS, CDR2 YYNGEE. CDR3 length: 15 amino acids. Here the CDR3 reads CASSDSGESGQPQHF. CDR3 DNA: TGTGCCAGCAGCGATTCCGGGGAATCGGGTCAGCCCCAGCATTTT.

The rearrangement joins TRBV18 to TRBJ2-7; unclear D gene. Germline V gives CDR1 KGHSH, CDR2 LQKENI. The CDR3 is 12 amino acids. Trimming cost V 2 bases and J 5 bases, with 7 bases left between them. CDR3 protein: CASSPSYDEQYF. The CDR3 DNA reads TGTGCCAGCTCACCATCTTATGACGAGCAGTACTTC.

This clone was observed a few times. CDR3 sequence: CASRDIEGGQFF. CDR3 in DNA: TGTGCCAGCAGAGATATCGAGGGCGGGCAGTTCTTC. The V and J genes are TRBV2 and TRBJ2-1; weak D call: TRBD2 (5 bases). Trimming cost V 6 bases and J 12 bases, with 15 bases left between them. CDR1 and CDR2 from the germline V gene are SNHLY and FYNNEI. This CDR3 has 12 residues. Full variable domain (rest looked up from reference TRBV2 and TRBJ2-1): EPEVTQTPSHQVTQMGQEVILRCVPISNHLYFYWYRQILGQKVEFLVSFYNNEISEKSEIFDDQFSVERPDGSNFTLKIRSTKLEDSAMYFCASRDIEGGQFFGPGTRLTVL.

The chain is built from TRBV10-3 and TRBJ1-3, with D perhaps matching TRBD1 (6 bases). The CDR3 spans 18 residues. The germline V gene encodes CDR1 ENHRY and CDR2 SYGVKD. The V and J ends lost 6 bases and 0 bases respectively, with 21 bases between them. The CDR3, as DNA: TGTGCCATCAGACCTACACAGAAGGGGGAACTCTCTGGAAACACCATATATTTT. It translates to CAIRPTQKGELSGNTIYF.

The chain links TRBV4-2 to TRBJ1-1, with D possibly TRBD1 on 5 matching bases. The CDR3 covers 13 residues. The V and J ends lost 2 bases and 11 bases respectively, with 15 bases between them. Per germline, CDR1 LGHNA and CDR2 YNFKEQ. The CDR3 nucleotides read TGTGCCAGCAGCCAAACGGGAGGGGCGCGGGCTTTCTTT. It codes for CASSQTGGARAFF.

This chain links TRBV25-1 with TRBJ1-5; D remains unclear. Trimming removed 8 bases at V and 1 base at J, with 15 bases between. The germline gives CDR1 MGHDK, CDR2 SYGVNS. This CDR3 has 15 amino acids. As DNA, the CDR3 is TGTGCCAGCCGGAGCATTTTCGGAAGCAATCAGCCCCAGCATTTT. The encoded protein is CASRSIFGSNQPQHF.

V and J are TRBV9 and TRBJ1-5; a weak D match, TRBD1 (5 bases). The CDR3 has 14 residues. Trimming removed 4 bases from V and 5 bases from J, with 13 bases in between. Germline CDR1 is SGDLS and CDR2 is YYNGEE. CDR3 protein: CASSPEQDYQPQHF. The CDR3 coding sequence is TGTGCCAGCAGCCCTGAACAGGATTATCAGCCCCAGCATTTT.

The J gene is TRBJ1-5, the V gene TRBV19, with 8 bases aligning to TRBD1. Germline CDR1 reads LNHDA; CDR2 reads SQIVND (reference sequence). The CDR3 is made up of 17 amino acids. The V gene end was trimmed by 6 bases and the J gene end by 1 base; junction bases not matched to a gene: 11. This CDR3 is CASSAFRTGKSNQPQHF. The CDR3 bases are TGTGCCAGTAGCGCGTTTCGGACAGGGAAGAGCAATCAGCCCCAGCATTTT.